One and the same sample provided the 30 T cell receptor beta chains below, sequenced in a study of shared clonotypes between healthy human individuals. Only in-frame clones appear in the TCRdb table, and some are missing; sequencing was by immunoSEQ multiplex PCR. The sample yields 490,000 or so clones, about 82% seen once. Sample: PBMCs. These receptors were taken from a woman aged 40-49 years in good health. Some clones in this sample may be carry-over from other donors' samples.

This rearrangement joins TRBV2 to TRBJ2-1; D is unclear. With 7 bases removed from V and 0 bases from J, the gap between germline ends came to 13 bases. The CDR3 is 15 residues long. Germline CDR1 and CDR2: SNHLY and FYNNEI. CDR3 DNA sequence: TGTGCCAGCACCCCTTTACAGAGCTCCTACAATGAGCAGTTCTTC. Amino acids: CASTPLQSSYNEQFF.

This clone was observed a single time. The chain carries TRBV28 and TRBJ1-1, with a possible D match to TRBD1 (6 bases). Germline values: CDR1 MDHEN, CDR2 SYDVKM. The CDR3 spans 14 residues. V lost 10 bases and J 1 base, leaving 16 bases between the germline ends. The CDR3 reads CATLPGQKNTEAFF. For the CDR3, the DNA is TGTGCCACCCTCCCGGGACAAAAGAACACTGAAGCTTTCTTT.

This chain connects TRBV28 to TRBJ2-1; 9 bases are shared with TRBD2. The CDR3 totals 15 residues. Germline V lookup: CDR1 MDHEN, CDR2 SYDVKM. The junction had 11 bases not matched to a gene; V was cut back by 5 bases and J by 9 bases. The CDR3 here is CASSPPSGAFSEQFF. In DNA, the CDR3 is TGTGCCAGCAGTCCCCCTAGCGGGGCGTTCAGTGAGCAGTTCTTC. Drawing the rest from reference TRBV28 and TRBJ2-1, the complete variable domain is DVKVTQSSRYLVKRTGEKVFLECVQDMDHENMFWYRQDPGLGLRLIYFSYDVKMKEKGDIPEGYSVSREKKERFSLILESASTNQTSMYLCASSPPSGAFSEQFFGPGTRLTVL.

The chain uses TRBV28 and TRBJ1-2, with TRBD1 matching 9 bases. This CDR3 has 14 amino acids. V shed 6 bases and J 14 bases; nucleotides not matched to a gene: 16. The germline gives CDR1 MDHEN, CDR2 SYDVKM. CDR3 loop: CASRASTGTGIQTF. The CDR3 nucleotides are TGTGCCAGCAGAGCTAGCACCGGGACAGGGATTCAAACCTTC.

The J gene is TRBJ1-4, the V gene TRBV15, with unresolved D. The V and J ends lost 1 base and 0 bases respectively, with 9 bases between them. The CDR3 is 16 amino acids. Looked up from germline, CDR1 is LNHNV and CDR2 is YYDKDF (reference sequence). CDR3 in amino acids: CATSRGGATTNEKLFF. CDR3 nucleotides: TGTGCCACCAGCAGAGGGGGAGCTACAACTAATGAAAAACTGTTTTTT.

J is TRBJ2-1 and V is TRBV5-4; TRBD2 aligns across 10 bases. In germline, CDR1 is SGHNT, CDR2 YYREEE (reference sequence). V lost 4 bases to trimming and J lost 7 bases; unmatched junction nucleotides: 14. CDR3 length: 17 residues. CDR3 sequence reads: CASSPRGGAGGANEQFF. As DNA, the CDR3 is TGTGCCAGCAGCCCCCGAGGGGGAGCGGGAGGGGCGAATGAGCAGTTCTTC.

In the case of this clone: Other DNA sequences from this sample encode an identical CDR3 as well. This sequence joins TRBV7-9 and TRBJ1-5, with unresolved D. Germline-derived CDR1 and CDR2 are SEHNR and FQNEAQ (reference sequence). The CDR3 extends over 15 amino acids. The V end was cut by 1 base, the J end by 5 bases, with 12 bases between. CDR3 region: CASSLGGLGDQPQHF. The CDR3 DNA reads TGTGCCAGCAGCTTAGGCGGGTTGGGTGATCAGCCCCAGCATTTT.

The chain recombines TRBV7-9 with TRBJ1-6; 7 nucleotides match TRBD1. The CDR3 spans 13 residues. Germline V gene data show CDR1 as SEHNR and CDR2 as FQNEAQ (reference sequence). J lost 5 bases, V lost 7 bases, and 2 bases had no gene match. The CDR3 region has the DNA TGTGCCAGCAACAGGGGAGATAATTCACCCCTCCACTTT. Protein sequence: CASNRGDNSPLHF.

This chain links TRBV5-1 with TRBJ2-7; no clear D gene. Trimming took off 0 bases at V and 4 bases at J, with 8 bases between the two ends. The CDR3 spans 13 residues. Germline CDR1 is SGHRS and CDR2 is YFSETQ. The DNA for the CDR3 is TGCGCCAGCAGCTTGGTTCTTGAATACGAGCAGTACTTC. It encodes CASSLVLEYEQYF. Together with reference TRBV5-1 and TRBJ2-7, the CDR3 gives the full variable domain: KAGVTQTPRYLIKTRGQQVTLSCSPISGHRSVSWYQQTPGQGLQFLFEYFSETQRNKGNFPGRFSGRQFSNSRSEMNVSTLELGDSALYLCASSLVLEYEQYFGPGTRLTVT.

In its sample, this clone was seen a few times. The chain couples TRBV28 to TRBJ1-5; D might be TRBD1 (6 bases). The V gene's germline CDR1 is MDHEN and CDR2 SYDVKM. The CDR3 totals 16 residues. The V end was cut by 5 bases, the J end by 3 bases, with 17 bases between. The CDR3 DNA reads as TGTGCCAGCAGTGTAGGGGGGAGAATGAACAATCAGCCCCAGCATTTT. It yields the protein CASSVGGRMNNQPQHF.

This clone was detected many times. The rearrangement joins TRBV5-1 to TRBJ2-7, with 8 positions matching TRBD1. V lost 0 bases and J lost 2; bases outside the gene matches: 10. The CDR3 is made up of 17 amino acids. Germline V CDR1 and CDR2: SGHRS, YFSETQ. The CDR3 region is CASSLGLRTGKTYEQYF. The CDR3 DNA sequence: TGCGCCAGCAGCTTGGGGTTAAGGACAGGGAAGACCTACGAGCAGTACTTC.

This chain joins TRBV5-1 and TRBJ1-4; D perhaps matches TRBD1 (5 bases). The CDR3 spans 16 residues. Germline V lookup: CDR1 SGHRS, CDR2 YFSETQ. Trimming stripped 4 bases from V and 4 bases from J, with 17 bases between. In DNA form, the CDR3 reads TGCGCCAGCAGCCCGGGGGGAGCCTCCTATAATGAAAAACTGTTTTTT. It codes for CASSPGGASYNEKLFF.

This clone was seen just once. The CDR3 DNA reads as TGTGCCAGCAGTACCCCGGGTGAAGCTTTCTTT. Protein sequence: CASSTPGEAFF. The gene calls are TRBV28 and TRBJ1-1, with D unresolved. The CDR3 runs to 11 residues. Per the germline V gene, CDR1 is MDHEN and CDR2 is SYDVKM. Trimming took off 5 bases at V and 7 bases at J, with 8 bases between the two ends.

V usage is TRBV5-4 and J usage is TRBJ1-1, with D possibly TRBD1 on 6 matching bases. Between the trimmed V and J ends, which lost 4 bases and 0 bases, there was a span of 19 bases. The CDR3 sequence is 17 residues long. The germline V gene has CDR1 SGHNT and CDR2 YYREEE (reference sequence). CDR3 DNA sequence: TGTGCCAGCAGCCGACCCTCAGGGGATCAGATGAACACTGAAGCTTTCTTT. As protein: CASSRPSGDQMNTEAFF. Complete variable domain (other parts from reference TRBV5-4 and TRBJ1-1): ETGVTQSPTHLIKTRGQQVTLRCSSQSGHNTVSWYQQALGQGPQFIFQYYREEENGRGNFPPRFSGLQFPNYSSELNVNALELDDSALYLCASSRPSGDQMNTEAFFGQGTRLTVV.

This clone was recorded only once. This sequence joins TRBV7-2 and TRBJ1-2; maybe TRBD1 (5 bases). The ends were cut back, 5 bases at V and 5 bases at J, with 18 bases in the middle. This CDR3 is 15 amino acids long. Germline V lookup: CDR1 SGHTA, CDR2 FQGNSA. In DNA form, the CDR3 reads TGTGCCAGCAGCCCCCCGGGGCGGGCCCTATATGGCTACACCTTC. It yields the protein CASSPPGRALYGYTF.

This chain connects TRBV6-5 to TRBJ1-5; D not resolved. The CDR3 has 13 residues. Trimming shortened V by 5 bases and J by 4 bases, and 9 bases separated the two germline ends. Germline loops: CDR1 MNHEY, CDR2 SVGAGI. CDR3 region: CASSDWENQPQHF. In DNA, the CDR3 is TGTGCCAGCAGTGACTGGGAGAATCAGCCCCAGCATTTT.

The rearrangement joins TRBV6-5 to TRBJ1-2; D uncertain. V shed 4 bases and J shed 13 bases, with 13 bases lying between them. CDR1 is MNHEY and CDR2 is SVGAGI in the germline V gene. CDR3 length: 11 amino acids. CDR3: CASSSQDQVTF. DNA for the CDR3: TGTGCCAGCAGTTCGCAGGATCAGGTCACCTTC.

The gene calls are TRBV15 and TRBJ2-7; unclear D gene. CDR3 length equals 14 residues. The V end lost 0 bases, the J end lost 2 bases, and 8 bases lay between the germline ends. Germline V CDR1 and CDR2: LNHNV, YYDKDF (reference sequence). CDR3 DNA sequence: TGTGCCACCAGCAGAGATCATGGTCCCTACGAGCAGTACTTC. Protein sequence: CATSRDHGPYEQYF. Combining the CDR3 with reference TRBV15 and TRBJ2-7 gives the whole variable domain DAMVIQNPRYQVTQFGKPVTLSCSQTLNHNVMYWYQQKSSQAPKLLFHYYDKDFNNEADTPDNFQSRRPNTSFCFLDIRSPGLGDTAMYLCATSRDHGPYEQYFGPGTRLTVT.

CDR3 in amino acids: CATSRDTGFWETQYF. In nucleotides, the CDR3 is TGTGCCACCAGCAGAGACACGGGATTCTGGGAGACCCAGTACTTC. This chain links TRBV15 with TRBJ2-5, with D perhaps TRBD2 (5 bases). Trimming left V 0 bases short and J 5 bases short, with 13 bases between. Germline-derived CDR1 and CDR2 are LNHNV and YYDKDF (reference sequence). This CDR3 spans 15 amino acids.

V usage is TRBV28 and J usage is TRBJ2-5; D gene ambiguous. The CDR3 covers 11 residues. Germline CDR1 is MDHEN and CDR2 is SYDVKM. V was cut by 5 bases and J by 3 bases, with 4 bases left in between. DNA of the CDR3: TGTGCCAGCAGTATCAAAGAGACCCAGTACTTC. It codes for CASSIKETQYF.

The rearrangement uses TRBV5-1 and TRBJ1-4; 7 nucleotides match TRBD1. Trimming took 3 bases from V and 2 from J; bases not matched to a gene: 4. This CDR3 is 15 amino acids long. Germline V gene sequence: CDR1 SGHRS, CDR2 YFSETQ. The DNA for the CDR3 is TGCGCCAGCAGCTACGGGGGACAGACTAATGAAAAACTGTTTTTT. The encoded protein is CASSYGGQTNEKLFF.

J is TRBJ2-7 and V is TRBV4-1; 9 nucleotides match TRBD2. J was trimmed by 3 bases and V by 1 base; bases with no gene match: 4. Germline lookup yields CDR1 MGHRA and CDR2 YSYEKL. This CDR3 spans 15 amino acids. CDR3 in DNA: TGCGCCAGCAGCCAAGGAGCGGGAGGAGGCTACGAGCAGTACTTC. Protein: CASSQGAGGGYEQYF.

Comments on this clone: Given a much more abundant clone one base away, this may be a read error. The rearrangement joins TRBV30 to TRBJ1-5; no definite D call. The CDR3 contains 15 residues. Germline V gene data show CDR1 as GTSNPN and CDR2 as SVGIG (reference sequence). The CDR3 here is CAWSSRLDSNRPQHF. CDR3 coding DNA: TGTGCCTGGTCTTCTAGGCTGGATAGCAATCGGCCCCAGCATTTT.

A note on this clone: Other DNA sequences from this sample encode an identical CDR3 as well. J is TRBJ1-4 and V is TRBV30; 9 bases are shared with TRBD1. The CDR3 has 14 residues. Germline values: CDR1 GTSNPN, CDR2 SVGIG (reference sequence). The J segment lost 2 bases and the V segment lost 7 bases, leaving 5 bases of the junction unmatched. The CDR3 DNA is TGTGCCTCACAGGGGGCTGAGACTAATGAAAAACTGTTTTTT. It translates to CASQGAETNEKLFF.

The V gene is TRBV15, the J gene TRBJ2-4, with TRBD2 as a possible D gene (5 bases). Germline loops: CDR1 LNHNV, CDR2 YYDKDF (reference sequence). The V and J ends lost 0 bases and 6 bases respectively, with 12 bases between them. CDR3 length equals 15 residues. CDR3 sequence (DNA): TGTGCCACCAGCAGAGATGGCGGGTTGGCAAACATTCAGTACTTC. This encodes CATSRDGGLANIQYF.

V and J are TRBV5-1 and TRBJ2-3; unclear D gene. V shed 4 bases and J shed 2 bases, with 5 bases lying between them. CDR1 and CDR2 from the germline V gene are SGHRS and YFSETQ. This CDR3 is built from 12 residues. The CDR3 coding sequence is TGCGCCAGCAGCCCTCCCACAGATACGCAGTATTTT. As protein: CASSPPTDTQYF.

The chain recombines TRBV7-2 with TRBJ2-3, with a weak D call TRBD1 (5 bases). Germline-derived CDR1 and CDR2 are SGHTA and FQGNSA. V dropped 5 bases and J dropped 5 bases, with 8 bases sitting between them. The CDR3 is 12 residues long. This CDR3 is CASSPRVDTQYF. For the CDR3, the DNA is TGTGCCAGCAGCCCCAGGGTAGATACGCAGTATTTT.

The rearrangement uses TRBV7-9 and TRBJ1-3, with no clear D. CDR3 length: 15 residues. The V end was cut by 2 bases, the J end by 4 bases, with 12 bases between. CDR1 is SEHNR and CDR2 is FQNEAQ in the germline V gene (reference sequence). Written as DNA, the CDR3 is TGTGCCAGCAGCTTATTCTTTGCCCCCGGAAACACCATATATTTT. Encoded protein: CASSLFFAPGNTIYF.

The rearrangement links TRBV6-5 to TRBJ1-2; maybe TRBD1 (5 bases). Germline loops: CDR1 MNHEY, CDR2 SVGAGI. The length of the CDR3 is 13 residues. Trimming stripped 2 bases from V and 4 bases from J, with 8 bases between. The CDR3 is CASSYDQGYGYTF. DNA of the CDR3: TGTGCCAGCAGTTACGATCAGGGCTATGGCTACACCTTC.

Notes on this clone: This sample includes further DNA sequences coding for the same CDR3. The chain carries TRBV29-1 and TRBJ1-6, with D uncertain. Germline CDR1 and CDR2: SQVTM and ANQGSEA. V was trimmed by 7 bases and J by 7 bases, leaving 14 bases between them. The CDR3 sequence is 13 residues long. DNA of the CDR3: TGCAGCGCCTACCTGGGGAAAAATTCACCCCTCCACTTT. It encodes CSAYLGKNSPLHF.